A single T cell receptor (beta chain) is shown here with its context. Individually, cDNA molecules had unique molecular identifiers attached to them. MiXCR was run by TCRdb on the 5' RACE reads, yielding one entry per CDR3 protein. The sample contains around 57,000 distinct CDR3 sequences, 12% of which appear only once. These data belong to a study of early T cells in non-severe SARS-CoV-2 infection. Sequencing was carried out using whole blood. This TCR was recovered from an adult who was a healthcare worker with PCR-confirmed SARS-CoV-2 infection or an uninfected control (not recorded which).

The chain's CDR3 is CATSRGQGANSPLHF. The CDR3, as DNA: TGTGCCACCAGCAGAGGACAGGGAGCTAATTCACCCCTCCACTTT. The V call is TRBV15, the J call TRBJ1-6, with 7 nucleotides matching TRBD1. From germline, CDR1 is LNHNV and CDR2 YYDKDF (reference sequence). V gave up 1 base and J gave up 6 bases; unmatched junction bases: 3. The CDR3 totals 15 residues.